This TCR beta chain was retrieved from a study of blood T cell repertoires in COVID-19. The germline V gene encodes CDR1 SGDLS and CDR2 YYNGEE. The V gene end was trimmed by 0 bases and the J gene end by 9 bases; junction bases not matched to a gene: 8. The CDR3 has 15 amino acids. This table comes from immunoSEQ multiplex PCR, and its TCRdb copy is limited to in-frame clones, with some not included. Here the sample spans some 200,000 clones, around 80% being singletons. The sequenced material came from peripheral blood. This TCR was sampled from a woman in her twenties or thirties with COVID-19, enrolled during active disease. V and J are TRBV9 and TRBJ2-2; 7 positions agree with TRBD2. CDR3 coding DNA: TGTGCCAGCAGCGTAGGTAGGACTAGATCAAGGGAGCTGTTTTTT. Encoded protein: CASSVGRTRSRELFF.